These T cell receptor beta chains were read from a single sample in a study of blood T cells in healthy people across ages. Using its own MiXCR run on the 5' RACE reads, TCRdb lists one record per CDR3 protein. In the table there are under 950,000 distinct CDR3 sequences, 22% of which are singletons. The sequencing input was blood. These receptors were collected from a man between 70 and 80 years old in good health. CDR3s include the opening cysteine and the closing phenylalanine or tryptophan. The order of the fields is V gene, J gene, clone size, D gene, CDR3 protein, CDR3 DNA. The D gene is left open where the match is weak. The listing skips clone size in some rows; elsewhere it reads once, few, many or a size class.

v_call: TRBV12-3/TRBV12-4
j_call: TRBJ2-3
clone_size: .
d_call: .
cdr3_aa: CASSFLASTDTQYF
cdr3_nt: TGTGCCAGCAGTTTTCTAGCTAGCACAGATACGCAGTATTTT

v_call: TRBV19
j_call: TRBJ2-1
clone_size: few
d_call: TRBD2
cdr3_aa: CASSIQAGAGEQFF
cdr3_nt: TGTGCCAGTAGTATCCAGGCGGGAGCGGGTGAGCAGTTCTTC

v_call: TRBV12-3/TRBV12-4
j_call: TRBJ1-2
clone_size: .
d_call: .
cdr3_aa: CASRSDVNYGYTF
cdr3_nt: TGTGCCAGCAGGTCAGACGTTAACTATGGCTACACCTTC

v_call: TRBV25-1
j_call: TRBJ1-3
clone_size: .
d_call: .
cdr3_aa: CASTELGTGNTIYF
cdr3_nt: TGTGCCAGCACCGAGCTAGGAACTGGAAACACCATATATTTT

v_call: TRBV7-2
j_call: TRBJ2-4
clone_size: .
d_call: .
cdr3_aa: CASSLEMGENIQYF
cdr3_nt: TGTGCCAGCAGCTTAGAAATGGGGGAAAACATTCAGTACTTC

v_call: TRBV9
j_call: TRBJ2-1
clone_size: .
d_call: TRBD2
cdr3_aa: CASSVARLAGGGEQFF
cdr3_nt: TGTGCCAGCAGCGTAGCTCGGCTAGCGGGAGGAGGTGAGCAGTTCTTC

v_call: TRBV7-2
j_call: TRBJ2-7
clone_size: .
d_call: TRBD2
cdr3_aa: CASSPQGLAGGLSEQYF
cdr3_nt: TGTGCCAGCAGCCCCCAGGGACTAGCGGGAGGGCTCTCCGAGCAGTACTTC

v_call: TRBV20-1
j_call: TRBJ2-7
clone_size: .
d_call: TRBD2
cdr3_aa: CSARQPGTSGSYEQYF
cdr3_nt: TGCAGTGCTAGACAGCCCGGGACTAGCGGATCCTACGAGCAGTACTTC

v_call: TRBV24-1
j_call: TRBJ2-5
clone_size: many
d_call: .
cdr3_aa: CATSDSRTTLRETQYF
cdr3_nt: TGTGCCACCAGTGATTCCCGGACTACTCTGAGGGAGACCCAGTACTTC

v_call: TRBV6-1
j_call: TRBJ2-7
clone_size: few
d_call: .
cdr3_aa: CASSETLGYEQYF
cdr3_nt: TGTGCCAGCAGTGAAACGCTCGGGTACGAGCAGTACTTC

v_call: TRBV5-1
j_call: TRBJ2-1
clone_size: few
d_call: .
cdr3_aa: CASSLQAGSPSKEQFF
cdr3_nt: TGCGCCAGCAGCTTACAAGCGGGCAGTCCCTCCAAGGAGCAGTTCTTC

v_call: TRBV10-2
j_call: TRBJ2-3
clone_size: .
d_call: TRBD2
cdr3_aa: CASSATSVSTDTQYF
cdr3_nt: TGCGCCAGCAGTGCTACTAGCGTTAGCACAGATACGCAGTATTTT

v_call: TRBV7-6
j_call: TRBJ1-1
clone_size: few
d_call: TRBD1
cdr3_aa: CASSFSQGANTEAFF
cdr3_nt: TGTGCCAGCAGCTTTAGTCAGGGGGCGAACACTGAAGCTTTCTTT

v_call: TRBV7-2
j_call: TRBJ1-3
clone_size: .
d_call: .
cdr3_aa: CASSFQGGDGNTIYF
cdr3_nt: TGTGCCAGCAGCTTCCAGGGAGGGGATGGAAACACCATATATTTT

v_call: TRBV5-1
j_call: TRBJ2-1
clone_size: .
d_call: TRBD2
cdr3_aa: CASSLGLAGTSNEQFF
cdr3_nt: TGCGCCAGCAGCTTGGGACTAGCGGGAACTTCCAATGAGCAGTTCTTC

v_call: TRBV6-5
j_call: TRBJ1-1
clone_size: few
d_call: .
cdr3_aa: CASSYRSRATEAFF
cdr3_nt: TGTGCCAGCAGTTACCGGAGTAGGGCCACTGAAGCTTTCTTT

v_call: TRBV2
j_call: TRBJ2-4
clone_size: .
d_call: TRBD1
cdr3_aa: CASKGEDRRNIQYF
cdr3_nt: TGTGCCAGCAAAGGCGAGGACAGGCGGAACATTCAGTACTTC

v_call: TRBV28
j_call: TRBJ2-7
clone_size: .
d_call: .
cdr3_aa: CASSQTLYEQYF
cdr3_nt: TGTGCCAGCAGTCAAACATTATACGAGCAGTACTTC

v_call: TRBV4-3
j_call: TRBJ1-4
clone_size: many
d_call: .
cdr3_aa: CASSPGVTGDNEKLFF
cdr3_nt: TGCGCCAGCAGCCCAGGGGTAACGGGGGATAATGAAAAACTGTTTTTT

v_call: TRBV28
j_call: TRBJ2-3
clone_size: few
d_call: TRBD2
cdr3_aa: CASSLLRGGADTQYF
cdr3_nt: TGTGCCAGCAGTTTGTTGCGGGGGGGGGCAGATACGCAGTATTTT

v_call: TRBV20-1
j_call: TRBJ1-1
clone_size: few
d_call: .
cdr3_aa: CSGTGAAHAEAFF
cdr3_nt: TGCAGTGGGACGGGGGCAGCCCACGCTGAAGCTTTCTTT

v_call: TRBV20-1
j_call: TRBJ2-3
clone_size: few
d_call: TRBD2
cdr3_aa: CSARLAGVRSDTQYF
cdr3_nt: TGCAGTGCTAGGTTAGCGGGAGTAAGGTCAGATACGCAGTATTTT

v_call: TRBV6-5
j_call: TRBJ2-1
clone_size: .
d_call: TRBD2
cdr3_aa: CASSSYLAGGLPEQFF
cdr3_nt: TGTGCCAGCAGTTCCTACCTAGCGGGAGGGCTCCCTGAGCAGTTCTTC

v_call: TRBV6-5
j_call: TRBJ2-3
clone_size: many
d_call: .
cdr3_aa: CASSNSREQYF
cdr3_nt: TGTGCCAGCAGTAACAGTAGAGAGCAGTATTTT

v_call: TRBV29-1
j_call: TRBJ2-5
clone_size: few
d_call: .
cdr3_aa: CSGKLEWGTQYF
cdr3_nt: TGCAGCGGGAAACTAGAATGGGGGACCCAGTACTTC

v_call: TRBV12-3/TRBV12-4
j_call: TRBJ2-2
clone_size: many
d_call: TRBD1
cdr3_aa: CASSLQGATGELFF
cdr3_nt: TGTGCCAGCAGTCTCCAGGGGGCCACCGGGGAGCTGTTTTTT

v_call: TRBV14
j_call: TRBJ2-3
clone_size: .
d_call: .
cdr3_aa: CASSQGRASVADTQYF
cdr3_nt: TGTGCCAGCAGCCAAGGTCGGGCTAGCGTGGCAGATACGCAGTATTTT

v_call: TRBV24-1
j_call: TRBJ2-2
clone_size: many
d_call: TRBD1
cdr3_aa: CATRTGANTGELFF
cdr3_nt: TGTGCCACCCGTACAGGGGCGAACACCGGGGAGCTGTTTTTT

v_call: TRBV7-2
j_call: TRBJ2-4
clone_size: .
d_call: .
cdr3_aa: CASSLEPGRAKNIQYF
cdr3_nt: TGTGCCAGCAGCTTAGAACCGGGGAGAGCCAAAAACATTCAGTACTTC

v_call: TRBV4-3
j_call: TRBJ2-3
clone_size: .
d_call: .
cdr3_aa: CASSQEYRLSADTQYF
cdr3_nt: TGCGCCAGCAGCCAAGAGTATCGTCTTAGCGCAGATACGCAGTATTTT

v_call: TRBV7-9
j_call: TRBJ2-7
clone_size: .
d_call: .
cdr3_aa: CASGPWTVGGDEQYF
cdr3_nt: TGTGCCAGCGGCCCCTGGACGGTCGGTGGAGACGAGCAGTACTTC

v_call: TRBV6-2/TRBV6-3
j_call: TRBJ2-1
clone_size: few
d_call: TRBD2
cdr3_aa: CASSGTSGSFEQFF
cdr3_nt: TGTGCCAGCAGCGGGACTAGCGGGAGTTTTGAGCAGTTCTTC

v_call: TRBV3-1
j_call: TRBJ1-6
clone_size: .
d_call: .
cdr3_aa: CASSQVGGGQLHF
cdr3_nt: TGTGCCAGCAGCCAAGTCGGGGGGGGACAACTCCACTTT

v_call: TRBV9
j_call: TRBJ2-5
clone_size: .
d_call: TRBD1
cdr3_aa: CASSVGSSDRQETQYF
cdr3_nt: TGTGCCAGCAGCGTGGGGTCGTCGGACAGGCAAGAGACCCAGTACTTC

v_call: TRBV5-1
j_call: TRBJ2-6
clone_size: once
d_call: .
cdr3_aa: CANSLVPLGANVLTF
cdr3_nt: TGCGCCAACAGCTTGGTTCCTTTAGGGGCCAACGTCCTGACTTTC

v_call: TRBV20-1
j_call: TRBJ2-3
clone_size: .
d_call: TRBD2
cdr3_aa: CSARASGGGDTQYF
cdr3_nt: TGCAGTGCTAGGGCTAGCGGGGGGGGAGATACGCAGTATTTT

v_call: TRBV29-1
j_call: TRBJ1-5
clone_size: .
d_call: .
cdr3_aa: CSVASNSNQPQHF
cdr3_nt: TGCAGCGTTGCGTCTAATAGCAATCAGCCCCAGCATTTT

v_call: TRBV13
j_call: TRBJ2-3
clone_size: .
d_call: TRBD2
cdr3_aa: CASSLGLAGTQYF
cdr3_nt: TGTGCCAGCAGCTTAGGCCTAGCGGGGACGCAGTATTTT

v_call: TRBV27
j_call: TRBJ2-7
clone_size: few
d_call: TRBD2
cdr3_aa: CASSTRGGLDEQYF
cdr3_nt: TGTGCCAGCAGTACGCGGGGGGGCTTAGACGAGCAGTACTTC

v_call: TRBV3-1
j_call: TRBJ1-2
clone_size: few
d_call: .
cdr3_aa: CASSQIDRNRGYTF
cdr3_nt: TGTGCCAGCAGCCAAATCGACAGAAATCGTGGCTACACCTTC

v_call: TRBV12-3/TRBV12-4
j_call: TRBJ1-2
clone_size: few
d_call: .
cdr3_aa: CASSLAGNYTF
cdr3_nt: TGTGCCAGCAGTTTAGCTGGCAACTACACCTTC

v_call: TRBV7-2
j_call: TRBJ1-4
clone_size: few
d_call: .
cdr3_aa: CASGRRGEKLFF
cdr3_nt: TGTGCCAGCGGGCGAAGGGGGGAAAAACTGTTTTTT

v_call: TRBV3-1
j_call: TRBJ1-1
clone_size: .
d_call: .
cdr3_aa: CASSHGGTEAFF
cdr3_nt: TGTGCCAGCAGCCACGGGGGCACTGAAGCTTTCTTT

v_call: TRBV12-3/TRBV12-4
j_call: TRBJ2-1
clone_size: many
d_call: TRBD2
cdr3_aa: CASSLGLAGWDEQFF
cdr3_nt: TGTGCCAGCAGTTTGGGACTAGCCGGTTGGGATGAGCAGTTCTTC

v_call: TRBV14
j_call: TRBJ2-1
clone_size: many
d_call: TRBD2
cdr3_aa: CASSQEAGVYYNEQFF
cdr3_nt: TGTGCCAGCAGCCAAGAAGCGGGAGTGTACTACAATGAGCAGTTCTTC

v_call: TRBV18
j_call: TRBJ2-5
clone_size: few
d_call: TRBD1
cdr3_aa: CASLEGGAETQYF
cdr3_nt: TGTGCCAGCCTTGAAGGGGGCGCGGAGACCCAGTACTTC

v_call: TRBV5-5
j_call: TRBJ1-6
clone_size: .
d_call: .
cdr3_aa: CASSLASSYNSPLHF
cdr3_nt: TGTGCCAGCAGCCTAGCAAGCTCCTATAATTCACCCCTCCACTTT

v_call: TRBV7-2
j_call: TRBJ1-1
clone_size: few
d_call: .
cdr3_aa: CASSRATEAFF
cdr3_nt: TGTGCCAGCAGCAGGGCCACTGAAGCTTTCTTT

v_call: TRBV28
j_call: TRBJ2-6
clone_size: .
d_call: .
cdr3_aa: CASSTPGIGAYLSGANVLTF
cdr3_nt: TGTGCCAGCAGTACCCCCGGCATTGGGGCTTACCTCTCTGGGGCCAACGTCCTGACTTTC

v_call: TRBV7-9
j_call: TRBJ1-2
clone_size: .
d_call: .
cdr3_aa: CASSGRVWDYGYTF
cdr3_nt: TGTGCCAGCAGCGGAAGGGTCTGGGACTATGGCTACACCTTC

v_call: TRBV6-5
j_call: TRBJ1-4
clone_size: .
d_call: TRBD1
cdr3_aa: CASSRSGQRGGKLFF
cdr3_nt: TGTGCCAGCAGTCGATCGGGACAGAGAGGTGGAAAACTGTTTTTT

v_call: TRBV7-2
j_call: TRBJ2-6
clone_size: .
d_call: TRBD2
cdr3_aa: CASSLAGLAGGPSGANVLTF
cdr3_nt: TGTGCCAGCAGCTTAGCGGGACTAGCGGGAGGGCCCTCTGGGGCCAACGTCCTGACTTTC

v_call: TRBV20-1
j_call: TRBJ2-7
clone_size: .
d_call: TRBD1
cdr3_aa: CSASSPDRADEQYF
cdr3_nt: TGCAGTGCTAGTTCCCCGGACAGGGCGGACGAGCAGTACTTC

v_call: TRBV19
j_call: TRBJ1-4
clone_size: .
d_call: TRBD1
cdr3_aa: CASIGTGVEKLFF
cdr3_nt: TGTGCCAGTATCGGGACAGGGGTAGAAAAACTGTTTTTT

v_call: TRBV20-1
j_call: TRBJ2-5
clone_size: .
d_call: TRBD2
cdr3_aa: CSASPSGRYQETQYF
cdr3_nt: TGCAGTGCCTCCCCCAGCGGGAGGTACCAAGAGACCCAGTACTTC